The rows below give T cell receptor beta chains drawn from one sample of a study of blood T cell repertoires in COVID-19. Only in-frame clones appear in the TCRdb table, and some are missing; sequencing was by immunoSEQ multiplex PCR. The sample includes around 190,000 clones, 85% to 90% of them seen just once. Sequencing used PBMCs or T cells enriched from blood (not recorded which). The receptor set was obtained from a woman aged 35 to 49 in a cohort exposed to, infected with or recovered from COVID-19 (not recorded which). Both conserved end residues are trimmed from each CDR3. The order of the fields is CDR3 protein, D gene, V gene. D genes are given only for firm matches.

ASSLAGGPYNEQF TRBD2 TRBV27
ASSIAAGSGEQF NA TRBV19
ASRVIGTQPQGTGELF NA TRBV19
ASSVVDYYNEQF NA TRBV9
ASSPQNSMWTQY NA TRBV18
ASSWGQGNEQY TRBD1 TRBV12-3/TRBV12-4
ASHWASGKETQY TRBD2 TRBV2
ASSGQIVTEAF NA TRBV6-2/TRBV6-3
ASSQVLKQPQH NA TRBV4-1
ASSLVGRENSPLH NA TRBV7-8
AIGLAGPNTQY TRBD2 TRBV11-2
ASSRDYEKLF NA TRBV18
ASSTQIALDRGSNYGYT NA TRBV21-1
ASSFNRAHSPLH NA TRBV7-2
ASSRLAGFYNEQF TRBD2 TRBV6-4
ASSLGLNNEQF NA TRBV5-5
ASSAGPVKNTEAF NA TRBV5-8
ASHGGGARQPQH NA TRBV7-2
ASSFRGRSDTEAF NA TRBV7-6
ASSPSGGAETQY TRBD2 TRBV27
ASSSRNRNEKLF NA TRBV7-2
ASSVRPSLTGGGEQETQY NA TRBV9
ASSLRSRGPGELF NA TRBV5-1
ASSWTGENEKLF TRBD1 TRBV5-1
ASSQDLAGAGGETQY TRBD2 TRBV4-2
ASSTSGRDTDTQY TRBD2 TRBV9
ASGLEKTGPSTF NA TRBV12-5
ASSIMEGTGYT NA TRBV19
ASSLTGGNEQF TRBD1 TRBV5-1
SVEDWAYGGVGGYT NA TRBV29-1
ASSSGTYNEQF NA TRBV6-5
ASSYDGGQTYEQY TRBD1 TRBV6-5
ASSSYDFSGRVPTDTQY TRBD2 TRBV5-4
ASSLLAGRMRNTEAF NA TRBV28
ASSSPDIPYEQY NA TRBV11-3
ASSLGSAGKQETQY NA TRBV7-2
AIPTSGSADTQY TRBD2 TRBV10-2
ASSPRLAEGNEQF TRBD2 TRBV27
ATSPGTGTGSYNEQF TRBD1 TRBV15
ASSLDGGEETQY TRBD2 TRBV5-4
ASSSGDWNSPLH NA TRBV5-1
ATSDPSGRGAYTQY NA TRBV24-1
ASSRLADNEQF TRBD2 TRBV18
ASSRSGTGADNQPQH TRBD1 TRBV7-9
ASRPRTAGNTIY NA TRBV27
ASSLTGDYNEQF NA TRBV13
ASSPGEGAKNIQY NA TRBV9
ASTPEKIGLSTEAF NA TRBV2
ASSPHGTSGRYEQY TRBD2 TRBV6-2/TRBV6-3
AISGGQTNEKLF TRBD1 TRBV10-3
ASSLGRGLGNTIY TRBD1 TRBV5-4
ASSLLGANEKLF NA TRBV27
SASEQGGEKLF NA TRBV29-1
ASSLMLSGGAQTQY TRBD2 TRBV28
ASSLGGGLSYEQY NA TRBV5-6
ASSRAGENTEAF NA TRBV5-1
ASSSGQIYEQY TRBD1 TRBV5-6
ASSYSSGRAINEQY TRBD2 TRBV6-5
AVVGARTEAF NA TRBV2
ATSSPGQGIGEQY TRBD1 TRBV15